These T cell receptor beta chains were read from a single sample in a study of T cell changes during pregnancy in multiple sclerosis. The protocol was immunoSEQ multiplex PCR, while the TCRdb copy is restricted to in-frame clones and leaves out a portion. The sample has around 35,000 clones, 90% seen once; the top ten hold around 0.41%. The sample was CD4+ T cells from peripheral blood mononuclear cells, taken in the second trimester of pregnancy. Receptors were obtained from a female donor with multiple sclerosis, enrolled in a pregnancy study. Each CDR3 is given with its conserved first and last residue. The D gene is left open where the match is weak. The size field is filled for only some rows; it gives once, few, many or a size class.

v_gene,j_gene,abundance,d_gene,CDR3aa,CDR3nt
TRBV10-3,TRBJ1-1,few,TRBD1,CATAGQGRTEAFF,TGTGCCACCGCCGGACAGGGACGCACTGAAGCTTTCTTT
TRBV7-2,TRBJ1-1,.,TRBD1,CASSGTGGGSRPFF,TGTGCCAGCAGCGGTACAGGGGGCGGAAGTAGACCTTTCTTT
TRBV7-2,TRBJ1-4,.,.,CASSPGEKLFF,TGTGCCAGCTCTCCAGGGGAAAAACTGTTTTTT
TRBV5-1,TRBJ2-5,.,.,CASSFERQETQYF,TGCGCCAGCAGCTTCGAACGGCAAGAGACCCAGTACTTC
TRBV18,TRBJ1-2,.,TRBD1,CASSPDRGSGYTF,TGTGCCAGCTCCCCAGACAGGGGAAGCGGCTACACCTTC
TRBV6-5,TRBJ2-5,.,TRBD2,CASSYERGETQYF,TGTGCCAGCAGTTACGAGCGGGGAGAGACCCAGTACTTC
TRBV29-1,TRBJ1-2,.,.,CSVEGLDRSYGYTF,TGCAGCGTTGAAGGCCTAGACAGGAGCTATGGCTACACCTTC
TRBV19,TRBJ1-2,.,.,CASRTLGPADYGYTF,TGTGCCAGTAGAACCCTTGGGCCAGCGGACTATGGCTACACCTTC
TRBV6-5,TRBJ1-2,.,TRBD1,CASKNGDRPGEGYTF,TGTGCCAGCAAGAATGGGGACAGGCCCGGGGAGGGCTACACCTTC
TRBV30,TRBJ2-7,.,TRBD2,CAWSALRTSGSKDEQYF,TGTGCCTGGAGTGCACTCCGGACTAGCGGGAGCAAAGACGAGCAGTACTTC
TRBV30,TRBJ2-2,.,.,CAWTPNTGELFF,TGTGCCTGGACTCCCAACACCGGGGAGCTGTTTTTT
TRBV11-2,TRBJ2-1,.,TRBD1,CASSPGGTGDYNEQFF,TGTGCCAGCAGCCCGGGAGGGACAGGGGACTACAATGAGCAGTTCTTC
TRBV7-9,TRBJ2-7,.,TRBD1,CASSRTQGPSYEQYF,TGTGCCAGCAGCCGCACACAGGGGCCCTCCTACGAGCAGTACTTC